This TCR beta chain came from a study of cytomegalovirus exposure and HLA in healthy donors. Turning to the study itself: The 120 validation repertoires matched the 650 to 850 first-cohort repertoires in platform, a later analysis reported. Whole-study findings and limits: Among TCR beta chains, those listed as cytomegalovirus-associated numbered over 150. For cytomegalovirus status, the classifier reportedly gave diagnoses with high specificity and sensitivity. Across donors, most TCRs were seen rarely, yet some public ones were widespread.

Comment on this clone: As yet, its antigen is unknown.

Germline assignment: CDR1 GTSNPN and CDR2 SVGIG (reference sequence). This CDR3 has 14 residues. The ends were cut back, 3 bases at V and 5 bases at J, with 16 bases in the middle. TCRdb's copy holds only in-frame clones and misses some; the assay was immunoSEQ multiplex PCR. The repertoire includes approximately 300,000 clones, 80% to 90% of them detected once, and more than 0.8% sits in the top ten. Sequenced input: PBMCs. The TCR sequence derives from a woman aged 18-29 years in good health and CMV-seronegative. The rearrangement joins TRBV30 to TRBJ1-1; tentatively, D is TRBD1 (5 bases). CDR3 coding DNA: TGTGCCTGGAGGCCGGAGGCGGGGGGGACTGAAGCTTTCTTT. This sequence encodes CAWRPEAGGTEAFF.